Below are 9 T cell receptor beta chains sequenced from a single sample in a study of blood T cells in healthy people across ages. A J-beta primer mix and a sample-barcoded 5' primer were used in a second PCR of about 7 to 12 cycles. TCRdb independently ran MiXCR on the 5' RACE reads; one entry per CDR3 protein. In the table there are about 800,000 distinct CDR3 sequences, 46% of which are singletons. Sequenced input: blood. The receptor source for this set is a man at least 80 years old in good health.

This clonotype was picked up a small number of times. The chain uses TRBV4-3 and TRBJ2-2; 8 bases are a match to TRBD2. Trimming took 4 bases from V and 2 from J; bases not matched to a gene: 9. CDR3 length: 17 residues. Germline-derived CDR1 and CDR2 are LGHNA and YSLEER. The CDR3, as DNA: TGCGCCAGCAGCCCAGAAAGCGGGAGATTTAACACCGGGGAGCTGTTTTTT. Amino acids: CASSPESGRFNTGELFF.

This clonotype was seen only a few times. V usage is TRBV2 and J usage is TRBJ1-1; D not certain. Trimming removed 0 bases at V and 8 bases at J, with 10 bases between. The CDR3 runs to 13 residues. From germline, CDR1 is SNHLY and CDR2 FYNNEI. Written as DNA, the CDR3 is TGTGCCAGCAGTGAAGCGCTAAGGTCGGAAGCTTTCTTT. Its protein product is CASSEALRSEAFF. Filled out from reference TRBV2 and TRBJ1-1, the complete variable domain reads EPEVTQTPSHQVTQMGQEVILRCVPISNHLYFYWYRQILGQKVEFLVSFYNNEISEKSEIFDDQFSVERPDGSNFTLKIRSTKLEDSAMYFCASSEALRSEAFFGQGTRLTVV.

V is TRBV5-5 and J is TRBJ1-5, with a possible D match to TRBD1 (5 bases). The CDR3 has 16 residues. The V end was cut by 3 bases, the J end by 3 bases, with 16 bases between. The germline gives CDR1 SGHKS, CDR2 YYEKEE (reference sequence). The CDR3 coding sequence is TGTGCCAGCAGCTCCGGGGGACTCGTGGCCAATCAGCCCCAGCATTTT. It specifies CASSSGGLVANQPQHF. The full variable domain, rest sourced from reference TRBV5-5 and TRBJ1-5, is DAGVTQSPTHLIKTRGQQVTLRCSPISGHKSVSWYQQVLGQGPQFIFQYYEKEERGRGNFPDRFSARQFPNYSSELNVNALLLGDSALYLCASSSGGLVANQPQHFGDGTRLSIL.

The chain joins TRBV11-3 to TRBJ1-2; 8 bases agree with TRBD1. The J segment lost 7 bases and the V segment lost 6 bases, leaving 7 bases of the junction unmatched. The CDR3 is made up of 13 amino acids. Germline assignment: CDR1 SGHNT and CDR2 YENEEA. This CDR3 reads CASSHGQGPGYTF. CDR3 DNA sequence: TGTGCCAGCAGTCACGGACAGGGACCTGGCTACACCTTC. Together with reference TRBV11-3 and TRBJ1-2, the CDR3 gives the full variable domain: EAGVVQSPRYKIIEKKQPVAFWCNPISGHNTLYWYLQNLGQGPELLIRYENEEAVDDSQLPKDRFSAERLKGVDSTLKIQPAELGDSAVYLCASSHGQGPGYTFGSGTRLTVV.

The J gene is TRBJ2-1, the V gene TRBV7-3; tentatively, D is TRBD2 (6 bases). Trimming left V 5 bases short and J 10 bases short, with 15 bases between. This CDR3 contains 13 residues. Per germline, CDR1 SGHTA and CDR2 FQGTGA. This CDR3 reads CASSRGLFGEQFF. In nucleotides, the CDR3 is TGTGCCAGCAGCCGGGGACTGTTCGGAGAGCAGTTCTTC.

The V and J genes are TRBV20-1 and TRBJ2-7; D possibly corresponds to TRBD2 (6 bases). Germline V lookup: CDR1 DFQATT, CDR2 SNEGSKA (reference sequence). There are 14 residues in the CDR3. Trimming removed 5 bases from V and 0 bases from J, with 14 bases in between. The CDR3 here is CSASTSPSSYEQYF. CDR3 in DNA: TGCAGTGCTTCTACTAGCCCTAGCTCCTACGAGCAGTACTTC.

This clonotype appeared once. J is TRBJ2-1 and V is TRBV20-1; 9 bases align to TRBD1. The CDR3 has 13 amino acids. The J segment lost 13 bases and the V segment lost 6 bases, leaving 13 bases of the junction unmatched. CDR1 is DFQATT, CDR2 SNEGSKA, per germline (reference sequence). The CDR3 DNA reads TGCAGTGCCTCACAGGGGGCGCGGGAGACCCAGTTCTTC. Translating gives CSASQGARETQFF.

This clonotype was counted a few times. This chain uses TRBV7-2 with TRBJ2-7, with 7 bases identical to TRBD2. J lost 0 bases, V lost 5 bases, and 4 bases had no gene match. Looked up from germline, CDR1 is SGHTA and CDR2 is FQGNSA. The CDR3 totals 14 residues. The CDR3 coding sequence is TGTGCCAGCAGCCCCCGGGACTACTCCTACGAGCAGTACTTC. Amino acid sequence: CASSPRDYSYEQYF.

The chain joins TRBV27 to TRBJ2-7, with D unresolved. V lost 6 bases and J lost 1, with 10 bases in between. The CDR3 is 13 amino acids. In germline, CDR1 is MNHEY, CDR2 SMNVEV (reference sequence). The CDR3 sequence is CASSSPRSYEQYF. In DNA, the CDR3 is TGTGCCAGCAGCTCCCCCAGATCCTACGAGCAGTACTTC.